The sequence of this TCR beta chain was determined in a study of shared clonotypes between healthy human individuals (dated by TCRdb to 2019 to 2021). A note on the overall study: A few men and two women, aged 18 to 49 years, made up the cohort. For each donor, CD4 naive and CD4 memory were each given three plates, CD8 naive was given two plates, and CD8 memory was given one plate. Blood TCR repertoires of about five healthy adults were deeply sequenced to estimate repertoire size and the extent of clonotype sharing between individuals. To increase sequencing depth and limit assay-specific biases, TCR repertoire library preparation and sequencing were carried out by different laboratories using diverse techniques. Leukapheresis yielded between about 0.9 and 10 billion PBMCs per donor.

Comments on this clone: The specificity of this receptor is unknown. No base-level quality is on record; no much larger clone is a single base apart.

Points the paper makes about the study in general: Compared with non-shared clonotypes, clonotypes shared by all four sorted-subset donors had higher generation probabilities. Incomplete sequencing was indicated by rarefaction of sorted-subset datasets, despite the large sequencing depth. Sampling was restricted to blood, and TCR repertoires in tissue are likely to differ from TCR repertoires in blood. Sharing across several donors was observed for about 5% of naive CD4, around 3.5% of naive CD8, over 2% of memory CD4, and around 0.44% of memory CD8 clonotypes. Because the study included only a small number of donors, the genetic and exposure-history diversity represented was limited. Pairwise subsampling indicated that sequencing depth was expected to affect the degree of clonotype sharing among donors. Estimated clonotype richness was generally larger for naive than for memory subsets.

Using the deep immunoSEQ assay, TCR CDR3 regions were amplified from genomic DNA by multiplex PCR. For each cell subset, the extracted genomic DNA was distributed evenly across all wells of several immunoSEQ 96-well plates, and each plate served as one replicate. For sorted subsets, 200 ng of genomic DNA, equivalent to 25,000 to 35,000 T cell genomes, went into each replicate PCR. Purified libraries were measured with a Qubit 3.0 fluorometer, size-checked on a Bioanalyzer 2100, and measured again with the KAPA Library Quantification kit. Every immunoSEQ 96-well plate was sequenced on a dedicated single-read 150-cycle Illumina NextSeq 550 flow cell. In the original analysis: Because only junctional sequences without quality scores were contained in the immunoSEQ output, filtering matching that applied to full-length reads could not be performed. Sequences were annotated with PyIR, a Python wrapper for IgBLAST v1.9, using IMGT germline references to assign V/J genes and CDR3. Reads with weak V/J assignments (E-value above 1e-6), missing CDR3, stop codons, out-of-frame junctions, or ambiguous translated residues were removed. V3J clonotypes were defined by identical inferred V gene, J gene, and CDR3 amino acid sequence. Percentage overlap between repertoires was computed as shared unique clonotypes divided by the size of the smaller repertoire. RTK rarefaction, the Chao1 estimator, and Recon v2.1 estimates of unobserved clonotypes were used to assess repertoire richness. OLGA was used to compute generation probabilities for all TCRbeta clonotypes that the gDNA method yielded from four donors. TCRdb's version of the immuneACCESS table is confined to in-frame rearrangements and falls short of the full clone set. An unresolved V gene accounts for under half of the shortfall where checked; the remainder is of unknown origin. The DNA gave D and trimming, while V, J and clone size come from that table. The sample table records about 1.5 million clones; around 98% of these occur just once. Around 0.45% of the sample is held by the ten biggest clonotypes.

The donors were healthy, HIV-negative adults with no recently reported acute infections or vaccinations. Every donor was a Caucasian adult living in Nashville, Tennessee, USA. CD4+ T cells were enriched through magnetic negative selection, after which naive cells were positively selected on CD45RA and the remaining negative fraction served as the memory subset. Blood was collected by leukapheresis, and PBMCs were isolated by Ficoll-Histopaque density gradient centrifugation and then cryopreserved in liquid nitrogen vapor phase. Purity and quantity of every magnetically sorted T cell population were checked by analytical flow cytometry. Each sorted fraction had its genomic DNA isolated and then quantified by UV absorbance on a Nanodrop 2000c. The sample comprised naive CD4+ T cells sorted from blood. Reading the label with the study, this specimen's cell subset or site is: CD45RA+ positively selected. This TCR came from a man aged 25 to 40 in good health.

The DNA sequence follows: TGCGCCAGCAACCCCTTGACGACTAGCGGGAGGGCAGTCGGGACCCAGTACTTC. It translates to CASNPLTTSGRAVGTQYF. The chain is encoded by TRBV5-1 joined to TRBJ2-5, and 14 junction bases match TRBD2. Trimmed from V: 6 bases; trimmed from J: 7 bases; junction bases lacking a gene match: 17. From the germline V gene, CDR1 is SGHRS and CDR2 is YFSETQ. The CDR3 runs 18 amino acids, cysteine and phenylalanine included. CDR3 DNA only is kept here, 54 bases in frame from base 1.